This entry describes one T cell receptor (beta chain). The antigen is unknown. The data stem from a study of cytomegalovirus exposure and HLA in healthy donors. Researchers ran the PCR with 60 Vbeta and 13 Jbeta primers. Produced via immunoSEQ multiplex PCR; TCRdb's table is partial and in-frame only. The sample contains tens of thousands of clones, 70% to 80% of which appear only once. Study-wide results and caveats: In a later analysis, about 17,000 TCR beta sequences were associated with HLA alleles at 0.05 false discovery rate.

The CDR3 loop spans 15 amino acids. CDR1 and CDR2 (germline): SGDLS, YYNGEE. J gave up 10 bases and V 2 bases, and 11 bases lay outside the gene matches. This chain uses TRBV9 with TRBJ2-1; TRBD2 agrees at 8 bases. This sequence was found in a woman aged 35 to 49 in good health and CMV-seropositive. The specimen sequenced was PBMCs. For the CDR3, the DNA is TGTGCCAGCAGCGTTTCCCTTAGCGGGGCGGGCGAGCAGTTCTTC. This encodes CASSVSLSGAGEQFF.